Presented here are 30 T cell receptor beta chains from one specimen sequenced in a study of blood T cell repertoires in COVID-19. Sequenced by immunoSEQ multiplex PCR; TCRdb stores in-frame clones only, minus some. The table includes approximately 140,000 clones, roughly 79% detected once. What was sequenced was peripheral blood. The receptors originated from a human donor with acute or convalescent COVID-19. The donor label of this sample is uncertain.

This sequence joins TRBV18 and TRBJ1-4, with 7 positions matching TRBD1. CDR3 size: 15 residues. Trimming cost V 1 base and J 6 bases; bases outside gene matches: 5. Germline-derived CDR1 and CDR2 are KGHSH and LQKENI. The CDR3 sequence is CASSPRQGRDEKLFF. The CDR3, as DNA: TGTGCCAGCTCACCACGACAGGGTCGGGATGAAAAACTGTTTTTT.

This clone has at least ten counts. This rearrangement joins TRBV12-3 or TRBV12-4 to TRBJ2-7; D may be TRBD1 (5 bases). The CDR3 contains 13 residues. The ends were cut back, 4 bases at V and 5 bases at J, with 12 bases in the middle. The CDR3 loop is CASSSSPRDEQYF. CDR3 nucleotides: TGTGCCAGCAGTTCTTCACCCAGGGACGAGCAGTACTTC.

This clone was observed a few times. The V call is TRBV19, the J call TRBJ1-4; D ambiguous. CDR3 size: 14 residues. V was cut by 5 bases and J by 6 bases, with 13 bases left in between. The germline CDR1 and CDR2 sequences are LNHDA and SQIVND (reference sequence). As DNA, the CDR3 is TGTGCCAGTAGTTCAGGCGGGGTGGATGAAAAACTGTTTTTT. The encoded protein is CASSSGGVDEKLFF.

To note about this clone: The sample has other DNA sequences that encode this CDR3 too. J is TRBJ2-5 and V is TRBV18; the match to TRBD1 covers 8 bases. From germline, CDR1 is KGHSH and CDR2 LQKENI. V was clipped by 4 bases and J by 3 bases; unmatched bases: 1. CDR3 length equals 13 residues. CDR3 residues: CASSRGQEETQYF. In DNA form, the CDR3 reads TGTGCCAGCTCACGGGGACAGGAAGAGACCCAGTACTTC.

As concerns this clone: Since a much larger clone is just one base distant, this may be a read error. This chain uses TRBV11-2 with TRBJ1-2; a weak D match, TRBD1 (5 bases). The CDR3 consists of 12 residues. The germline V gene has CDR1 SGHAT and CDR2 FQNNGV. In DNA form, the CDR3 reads TGTGCCAACAGCTCTTGGGGGGATGGCTACACCTTC. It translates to CANSSWGDGYTF.

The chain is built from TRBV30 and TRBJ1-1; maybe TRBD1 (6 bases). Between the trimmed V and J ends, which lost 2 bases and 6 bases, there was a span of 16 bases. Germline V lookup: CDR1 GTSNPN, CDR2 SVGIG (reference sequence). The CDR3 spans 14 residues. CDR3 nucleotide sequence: TGTGCCTGGAGTAGAGGGGGGGATAACGCTGAAGCTTTCTTT. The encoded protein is CAWSRGGDNAEAFF.

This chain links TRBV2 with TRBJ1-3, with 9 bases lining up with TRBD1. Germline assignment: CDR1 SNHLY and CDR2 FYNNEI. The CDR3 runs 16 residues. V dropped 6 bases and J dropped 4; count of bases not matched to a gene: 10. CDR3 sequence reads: CASRPEQGAWGNTIYF. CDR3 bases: TGTGCCAGCAGGCCGGAACAGGGGGCATGGGGAAACACCATATATTTT.

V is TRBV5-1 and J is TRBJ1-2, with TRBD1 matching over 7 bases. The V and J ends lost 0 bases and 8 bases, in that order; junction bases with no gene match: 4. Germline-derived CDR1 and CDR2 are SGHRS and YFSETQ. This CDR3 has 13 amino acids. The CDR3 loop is CASSLGDSRGYTF. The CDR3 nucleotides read TGCGCCAGCAGCTTGGGGGACAGCCGGGGCTACACCTTC.

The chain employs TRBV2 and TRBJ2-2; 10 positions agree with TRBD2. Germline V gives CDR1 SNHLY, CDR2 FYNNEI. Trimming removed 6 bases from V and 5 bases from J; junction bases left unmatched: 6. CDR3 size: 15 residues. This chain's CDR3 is CASRGTSGATGELFF. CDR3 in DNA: TGTGCCAGCAGGGGTACTAGCGGGGCAACCGGGGAGCTGTTTTTT.

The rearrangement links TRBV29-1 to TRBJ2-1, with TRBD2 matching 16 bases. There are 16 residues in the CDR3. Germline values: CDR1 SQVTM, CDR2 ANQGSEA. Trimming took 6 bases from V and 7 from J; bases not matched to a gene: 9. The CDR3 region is CSVGTSGGAGRNEQFF. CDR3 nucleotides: TGCAGCGTGGGGACTAGCGGGGGGGCCGGTCGTAATGAGCAGTTCTTC.

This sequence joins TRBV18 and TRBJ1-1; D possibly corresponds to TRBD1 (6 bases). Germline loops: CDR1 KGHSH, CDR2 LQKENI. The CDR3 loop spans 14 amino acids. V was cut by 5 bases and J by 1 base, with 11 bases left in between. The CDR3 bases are TGTGCCAGCTCAATACAGGGACAGAACACTGAAGCTTTCTTT. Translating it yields CASSIQGQNTEAFF.

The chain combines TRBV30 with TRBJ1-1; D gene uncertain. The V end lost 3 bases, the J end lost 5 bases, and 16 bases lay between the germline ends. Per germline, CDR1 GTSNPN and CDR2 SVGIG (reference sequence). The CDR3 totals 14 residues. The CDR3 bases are TGTGCCTGGAGGAGGAGCTGGGAGCGGACTGAAGCTTTCTTT. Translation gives CAWRRSWERTEAFF. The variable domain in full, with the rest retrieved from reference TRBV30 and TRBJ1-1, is SQTIHQWPATLVQPVGSPLSLECTVEGTSNPNLYWYRQAAGRGLQLLFYSVGIGQISSEVPQNLSASRPQDRQFILSSKKLLLSDSGFYLCAWRRSWERTEAFFGQGTRLTVV.

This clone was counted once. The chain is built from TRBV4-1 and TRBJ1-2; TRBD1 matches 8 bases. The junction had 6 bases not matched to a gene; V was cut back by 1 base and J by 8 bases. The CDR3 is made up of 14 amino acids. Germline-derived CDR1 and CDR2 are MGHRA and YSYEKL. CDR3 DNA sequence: TGCGCCAGCAGCCAAGGGCAGGGGGCCGGAGGCTACACCTTC. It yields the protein CASSQGQGAGGYTF.

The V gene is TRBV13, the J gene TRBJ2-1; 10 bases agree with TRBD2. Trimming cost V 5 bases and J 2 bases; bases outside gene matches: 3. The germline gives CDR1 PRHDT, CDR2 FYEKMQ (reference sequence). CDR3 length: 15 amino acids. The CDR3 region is CASSHLAGAYNEQFF. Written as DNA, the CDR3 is TGTGCCAGCAGCCATCTAGCGGGGGCCTACAATGAGCAGTTCTTC.

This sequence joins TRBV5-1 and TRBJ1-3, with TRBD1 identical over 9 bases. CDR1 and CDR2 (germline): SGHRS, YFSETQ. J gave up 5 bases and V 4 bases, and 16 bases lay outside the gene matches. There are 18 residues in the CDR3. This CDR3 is CASSPTERDRVLRNTIYF. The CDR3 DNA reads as TGCGCCAGCAGCCCGACCGAACGGGACAGGGTTTTACGAAACACCATATATTTT. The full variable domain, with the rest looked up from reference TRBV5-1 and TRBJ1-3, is KAGVTQTPRYLIKTRGQQVTLSCSPISGHRSVSWYQQTPGQGLQFLFEYFSETQRNKGNFPGRFSGRQFSNSRSEMNVSTLELGDSALYLCASSPTERDRVLRNTIYFGEGSWLTVV.

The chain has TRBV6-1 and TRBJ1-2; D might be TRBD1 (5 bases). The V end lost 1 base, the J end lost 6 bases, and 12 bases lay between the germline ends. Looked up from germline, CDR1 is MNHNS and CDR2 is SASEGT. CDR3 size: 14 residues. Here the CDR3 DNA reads TGTGCCAGCAGTGAAGGCTGGGGGGGGGATGGCTACACCTTC. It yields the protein CASSEGWGGDGYTF.

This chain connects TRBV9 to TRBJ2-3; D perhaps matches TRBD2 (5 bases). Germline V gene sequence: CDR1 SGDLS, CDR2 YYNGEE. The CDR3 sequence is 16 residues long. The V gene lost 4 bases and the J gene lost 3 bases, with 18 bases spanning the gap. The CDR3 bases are TGTGCCAGCAGCCCCCGGCTAGCTGGAGGAACAGATACGCAGTATTTT. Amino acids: CASSPRLAGGTDTQYF.

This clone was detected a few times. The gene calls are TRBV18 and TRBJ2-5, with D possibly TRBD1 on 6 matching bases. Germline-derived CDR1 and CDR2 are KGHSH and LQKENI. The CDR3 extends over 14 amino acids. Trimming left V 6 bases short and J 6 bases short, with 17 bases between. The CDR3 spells CASSPPAGAKTQYF. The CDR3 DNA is TGTGCCAGCTCCCCGCCCGCAGGGGCAAAGACCCAGTACTTC.

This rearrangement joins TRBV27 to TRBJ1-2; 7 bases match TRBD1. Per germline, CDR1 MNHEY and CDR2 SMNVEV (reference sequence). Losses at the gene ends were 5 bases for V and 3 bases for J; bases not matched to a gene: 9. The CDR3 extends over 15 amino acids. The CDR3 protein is CASSPSTGADYGYTF. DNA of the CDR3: TGTGCCAGCAGTCCGTCTACAGGGGCGGACTATGGCTACACCTTC.

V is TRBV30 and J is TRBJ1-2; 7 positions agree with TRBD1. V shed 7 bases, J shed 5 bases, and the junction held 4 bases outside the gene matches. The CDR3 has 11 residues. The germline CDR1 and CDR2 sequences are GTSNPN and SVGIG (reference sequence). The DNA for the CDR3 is TGTGCCTCGACAGGGTGGTATGGCTACACCTTC. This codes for CASTGWYGYTF.

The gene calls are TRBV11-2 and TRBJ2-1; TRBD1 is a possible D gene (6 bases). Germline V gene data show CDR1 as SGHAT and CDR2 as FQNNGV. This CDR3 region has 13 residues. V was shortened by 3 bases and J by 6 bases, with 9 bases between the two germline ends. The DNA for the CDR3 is TGTGCCAGCAGCTTCTCGACAGGCAATGAGCAGTTCTTC. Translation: CASSFSTGNEQFF.

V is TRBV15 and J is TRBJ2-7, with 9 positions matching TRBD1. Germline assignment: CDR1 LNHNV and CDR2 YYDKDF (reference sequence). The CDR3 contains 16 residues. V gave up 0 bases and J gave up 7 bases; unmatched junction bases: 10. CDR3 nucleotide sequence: TGTGCCACCAGCAGAGATACCGGGACAGGGCAGTGGGAGCAGTACTTC. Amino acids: CATSRDTGTGQWEQYF.

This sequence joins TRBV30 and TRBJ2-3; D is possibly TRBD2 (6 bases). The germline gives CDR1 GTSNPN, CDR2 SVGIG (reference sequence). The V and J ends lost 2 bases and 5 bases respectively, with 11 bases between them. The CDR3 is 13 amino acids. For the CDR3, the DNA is TGTGCCTGGAGTCAATCGGGGGAAGATACGCAGTATTTT. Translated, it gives CAWSQSGEDTQYF.

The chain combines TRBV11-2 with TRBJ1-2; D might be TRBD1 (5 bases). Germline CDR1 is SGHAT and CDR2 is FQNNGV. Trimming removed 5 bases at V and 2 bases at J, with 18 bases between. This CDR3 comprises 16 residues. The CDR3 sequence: CASSATTANANYGYTF. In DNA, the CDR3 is TGTGCCAGCAGCGCAACGACAGCGAATGCGAACTATGGCTACACCTTC.

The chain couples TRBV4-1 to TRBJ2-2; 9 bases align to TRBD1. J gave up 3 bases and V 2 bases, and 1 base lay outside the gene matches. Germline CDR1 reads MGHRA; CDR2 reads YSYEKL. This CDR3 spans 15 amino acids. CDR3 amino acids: CASSQTGGYTGELFF. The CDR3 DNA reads TGCGCCAGCAGCCAAACAGGGGGCTACACCGGGGAGCTGTTTTTT.

The CDR3 region has the DNA TGTGCCAGCAGCCAGGGACTCCCCAATCAGCCCCAGCATTTT. Protein sequence: CASSQGLPNQPQHF. The chain is built from TRBV14 and TRBJ1-5, with D perhaps matching TRBD1 (5 bases). The V gene lost 3 bases and the J gene lost 3 bases, with 9 bases spanning the gap. The germline CDR1 and CDR2 sequences are SGHDN and FVKESK. This CDR3 is 14 amino acids long.

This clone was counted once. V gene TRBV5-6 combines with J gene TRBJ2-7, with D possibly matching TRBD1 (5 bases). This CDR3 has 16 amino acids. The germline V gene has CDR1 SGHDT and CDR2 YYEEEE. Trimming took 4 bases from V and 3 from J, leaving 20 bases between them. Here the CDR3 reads CASSLLGSGILYEQYF. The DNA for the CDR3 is TGTGCCAGCAGCCTTCTAGGGTCAGGGATCCTCTACGAGCAGTACTTC.

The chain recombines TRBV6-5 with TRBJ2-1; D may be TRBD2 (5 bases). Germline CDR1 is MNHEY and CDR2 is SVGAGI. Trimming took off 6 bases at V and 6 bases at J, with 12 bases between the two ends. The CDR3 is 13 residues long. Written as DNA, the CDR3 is TGTGCCAGCAGAATAAGAGGGAGCAATGAGCAGTTCTTC. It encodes CASRIRGSNEQFF.

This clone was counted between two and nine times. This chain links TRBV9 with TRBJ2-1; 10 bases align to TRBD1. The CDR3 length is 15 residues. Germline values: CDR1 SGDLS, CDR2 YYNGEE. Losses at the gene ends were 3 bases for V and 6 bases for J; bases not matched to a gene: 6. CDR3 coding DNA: TGTGCCAGCAGCGCGCGGGGACAGGGGTTCAATGAGCAGTTCTTC. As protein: CASSARGQGFNEQFF.

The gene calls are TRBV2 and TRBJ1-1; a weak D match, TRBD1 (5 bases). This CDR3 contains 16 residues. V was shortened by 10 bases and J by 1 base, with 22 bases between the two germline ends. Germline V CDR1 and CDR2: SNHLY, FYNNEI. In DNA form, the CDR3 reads TGTGCCATTCTTAGTACACGGACATTGAAGAACACTGAAGCTTTCTTT. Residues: CAILSTRTLKNTEAFF.